A selection of T cell receptor beta chains follows, all from one sample in a study of blood T cell repertoires in COVID-19. Sequencing was performed with immunoSEQ multiplex PCR; in TCRdb, only in-frame clones are kept and a portion is missing. The table lists 150,000 to 200,000 clones, 65% to 90% of them singletons. The sample taken for sequencing was peripheral blood. The receptors were sampled from a man aged 50-59 years with active or convalescent COVID-19. The CDR3 runs from the conserved cysteine through the conserved F or W. Each record gives: V gene, J gene, D gene, clone size, CDR3 protein, CDR3 DNA. A D gene is named only where the DNA matches it firmly. The size entry is marked missing in some rows and otherwise reads once, few, many or a size class.

TRBV19	TRBJ1-5	NA	NA	CASSGEQGHFNQPQHF	TGTGCCAGTAGTGGGGAACAGGGTCATTTCAATCAGCCCCAGCATTTT
TRBV15	TRBJ1-2	NA	NA	CATSRPNYGYTF	TGTGCCACCAGCAGGCCTAATTACGGCTACACCTTC
TRBV7-2	TRBJ2-1	TRBD2	NA	CASSWRGLAGGPRFF	TGTGCCAGCAGCTGGAGGGGATTAGCGGGGGGTCCTCGGTTCTTC
TRBV30	TRBJ2-7	NA	NA	CAWRPLGQTQVYEQYF	TGTGCCTGGAGGCCACTCGGACAGACCCAAGTCTACGAGCAGTACTTC
TRBV25-1	TRBJ1-5	TRBD1	NA	CASSERQGNQPQHF	TGTGCCAGCAGCGAGAGACAGGGAAATCAGCCCCAGCATTTT
TRBV30	TRBJ2-6	TRBD2	NA	CAWTRRVPGSGTLGGANVLTF	TGTGCCTGGACTAGAAGGGTCCCCGGTAGCGGGACTTTGGGTGGGGCCAACGTCCTGACTTTC
TRBV29-1	TRBJ1-5	TRBD1	NA	CSVGTGVNQPQHF	TGCAGCGTCGGGACAGGGGTCAATCAGCCCCAGCATTTT
TRBV9	TRBJ1-3	TRBD1	NA	CASSSGGQSSGNTIYF	TGTGCCAGCAGCTCAGGGGGACAGTCCTCTGGAAACACCATATATTTT
TRBV14	TRBJ1-1	NA	NA	CATAGSMNTEAFF	TGTGCTACCGCAGGGTCCATGAACACTGAAGCTTTCTTT
TRBV12-3/TRBV12-4	TRBJ2-1	NA	NA	CASSSQGRNEQFF	TGTGCCAGCAGTTCCCAGGGAAGGAATGAGCAGTTCTTC
TRBV29-1	TRBJ1-1	NA	many	CSVDNLRNTEAFF	TGCAGCGTTGACAACCTAAGGAACACTGAAGCTTTCTTT
TRBV28	TRBJ1-1	TRBD1	NA	CATDRGNGAAFF	TGTGCCACCGACAGGGGGAACGGCGCAGCTTTCTTT
TRBV2	TRBJ2-7	TRBD1	few	CASSVGQGAYEQYF	TGTGCCAGCAGTGTGGGACAGGGGGCGTACGAGCAGTACTTC
TRBV21-1	TRBJ2-1	NA	few	CASASLEANEQFF	TGTGCCAGCGCGTCCTTGGAGGCCAATGAGCAGTTCTTC
TRBV6-2/TRBV6-3	TRBJ1-4	TRBD1	NA	CASSYWGQGAGEKLFF	TGTGCCAGCAGTTACTGGGGACAGGGGGCAGGTGAAAAACTGTTTTTT